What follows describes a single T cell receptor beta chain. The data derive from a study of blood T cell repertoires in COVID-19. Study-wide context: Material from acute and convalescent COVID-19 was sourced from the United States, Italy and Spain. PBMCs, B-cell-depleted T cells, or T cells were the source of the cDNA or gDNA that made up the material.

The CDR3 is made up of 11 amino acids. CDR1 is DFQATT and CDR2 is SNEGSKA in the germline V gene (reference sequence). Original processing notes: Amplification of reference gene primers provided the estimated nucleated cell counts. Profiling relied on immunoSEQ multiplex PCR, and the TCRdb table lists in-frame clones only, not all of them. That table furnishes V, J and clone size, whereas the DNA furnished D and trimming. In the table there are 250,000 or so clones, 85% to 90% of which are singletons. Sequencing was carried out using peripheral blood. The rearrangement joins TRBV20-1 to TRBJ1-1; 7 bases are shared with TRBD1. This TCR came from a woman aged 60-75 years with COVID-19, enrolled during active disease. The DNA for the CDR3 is TGCAGCCCGCAGGGGGTCACTGAAGCTTTCTTT. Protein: CSPQGVTEAFF.